The T cell receptor (beta chain) described here comes from a study of blood T cells in healthy people across ages. Study findings and constraints: Higher diversity and more naive CD4+ cells were features of long-lived donors, compared to aged donors.

This clonotype was observed at least ten times. No antigen is known for it. It was with a sample-barcoded 5' primer and a J-beta primer mix that a second PCR of about 6 to 12 cycles was run. MiXCR was run by TCRdb on the 5' RACE reads, yielding one entry per CDR3 protein. The table lists some 790,000 distinct CDR3 sequences, 25% to 30% of them singletons, with 15% to 20% in the top ten. After removal of 5 bases from V and 6 bases from J, the junction contained 12 bases not matched to a gene. The CDR3 covers 16 residues. Germline V gene data show CDR1 as MNHNY and CDR2 as SVGAGI (reference sequence). The sequence derives from a woman older than 75 in good health. The source material was blood. The V gene is TRBV6-6, the J gene TRBJ2-3, with 9 bases identical to TRBD2. CDR3 in DNA: TGTGCCAGCAGTAGGGGACTAGCAGGGCGCCGGGATACGCAGTATTTT. Protein: CASSRGLAGRRDTQYF.